The text below deals with one T cell receptor beta chain. Its specificity is not known. As originally analysed: Filtering differed, since immunoSEQ gave only junction sequences and no quality scores. Profiling relied on immunoSEQ multiplex PCR, and the TCRdb table lists in-frame clones only, not all of them. That table furnishes V, J and clone size, whereas the DNA furnished D and trimming. The table includes some 2,100,000 clones, approximately 95% detected once. CDR3 length: 14 amino acids. Germline CDR1 is LNHDA and CDR2 is SQIVND (reference sequence). The germline V and J ends were trimmed by 7 bases and 2 bases, with 14 bases remaining between them. These data are taken from a study of shared clonotypes between healthy human individuals. Study-wide background: Each donor's CD4 naive and CD4 memory cells filled three plates apiece, CD8 naive two, and CD8 memory one. Study findings and constraints: A generally larger estimated richness was seen in naive subsets than in memory subsets. Only a few donors were included, so the genetic and exposure-history diversity represented was limited.

Sample: naive CD4+ T cells sorted from blood. Subset specified: CD45RA+ positively selected. This sequence joins TRBV19 and TRBJ1-2; TRBD1 is a possible D gene (5 bases). The receptor comes from a man aged 18 to 29 in good health. The CDR3 sequence is CASNRIGTNYGYTF. CDR3 bases: TGTGCCAGTAACCGAATTGGGACCAACTATGGCTACACCTTC.